Shown below are 20 T cell receptor beta chains from a single sample sequenced in a study of beta chain features in type 1 diabetes. For these receptors, no antigen is known. All of the isolated RNA was reverse transcribed, so expressed TCRB transcripts were sequenced. The table came from immunoSEQ multiplex PCR; TCRdb's copy has only in-frame clones and leaves some out. This table holds 350,000 to 450,000 clones, roughly 13% found once. General study results and limits: The study found moderately but significantly shorter TCRB CDR3s in all four CD4+ subsets of Type 1 diabetes patients.

Sample: naive CD4+ T cells from blood. These receptors originate from a young woman with type 1 diabetes.

A word on this clone: This sample includes further DNA sequences coding for the same CDR3. V usage is TRBV18 and J usage is TRBJ2-7; no firm D call. Trimming pared 3 bases from V and 2 bases from J, leaving 5 bases between. The germline V gene has CDR1 KGHSH and CDR2 LQKENI. The CDR3 spans 12 residues. Here the CDR3 DNA reads TGTGCCAGCTCACCTTCAGCCTACGAGCAGTACTTC. Protein: CASSPSAYEQYF. The complete variable domain, with remaining parts taken from reference TRBV18 and TRBJ2-7, reads NAGVMQNPRHLVRRRGQEARLRCSPMKGHSHVYWYRQLPEEGLKFMVYLQKENIIDESGMPKERFSAEFPKEGPSILRIQQVVRGDSAAYFCASSPSAYEQYFGPGTRLTVT.

This clone was detected a few times. The V gene is TRBV4-1, the J gene TRBJ2-5; D is undetermined. Germline assignment: CDR1 MGHRA and CDR2 YSYEKL. V was pared by 4 bases and J by 5 bases, with 11 bases between. CDR3 size: 13 residues. The CDR3 region is CASSRLDPETQYF. CDR3 coding DNA: TGCGCCAGCAGCCGTCTAGATCCGGAGACCCAGTACTTC.

The V and J genes are TRBV18 and TRBJ1-6; D uncertain. Trimming shortened V by 6 bases and J by 7 bases, and 13 bases separated the two germline ends. Germline V gene lookup returns CDR1 KGHSH and CDR2 LQKENI. There are 14 residues in the CDR3. The CDR3 loop is CASSADEGNSPLHF. In DNA form, the CDR3 reads TGTGCCAGCTCGGCGGATGAAGGCAATTCACCCCTCCACTTT.

This sequence joins TRBV5-4 and TRBJ2-5; 10 bases align to TRBD2. This CDR3 contains 15 residues. V lost 2 bases, J lost 2 bases, and 3 bases stayed unmatched. The germline V gene encodes CDR1 SGHNT and CDR2 YYREEE (reference sequence). CDR3: CASSFSGRYQETQYF. The CDR3 nucleotides read TGTGCCAGCAGCTTTAGCGGGAGGTATCAAGAGACCCAGTACTTC.

This clone was observed a few times. This chain links TRBV4-2 with TRBJ2-7; 10 nucleotides agree with TRBD1. Germline V gene data show CDR1 as LGHNA and CDR2 as YNFKEQ. V lost 3 bases to trimming and J lost 6 bases; unmatched junction nucleotides: 5. The CDR3 is made up of 14 amino acids. The CDR3 DNA follows: TGTGCCAGCAGCCACACGACAGGGGGCGGCGAGCAGTACTTC. Protein: CASSHTTGGGEQYF.

This clone was seen only a few times. CDR3 DNA sequence: TGTGCCTGGGCAGACAGGGGGGGAGATGGCTACACCTTC. It is translated as CAWADRGGDGYTF. This chain uses TRBV30 with TRBJ1-2, with TRBD1 matching 9 bases. Germline trimming cut 5 bases from V and 6 bases from J; bases unmatched to any gene: 7. The CDR3 sequence is 13 residues long. The germline CDR1 and CDR2 sequences are GTSNPN and SVGIG (reference sequence).

The chain joins TRBV29-1 to TRBJ1-1, with D maybe TRBD1 (5 bases). Per germline, CDR1 SQVTM and CDR2 ANQGSEA. V dropped 6 bases and J dropped 8 bases, with 13 bases sitting between them. The CDR3 spans 11 residues. CDR3: CSVKGTSEAFF. CDR3 DNA: TGCAGCGTGAAGGGGACTTCCGAAGCTTTCTTT.

In this sample, this clone turned up a few times. V and J are TRBV2 and TRBJ2-7; D is perhaps TRBD2 (5 bases). CDR3 size: 14 residues. Germline values: CDR1 SNHLY, CDR2 FYNNEI. Trimming removed 5 bases at V and 2 bases at J, with 13 bases between. The CDR3 region is CASSRESGAYEQYF. The CDR3 nucleotides are TGTGCCAGCAGTCGAGAGAGCGGAGCCTACGAGCAGTACTTC.

The CDR3 DNA follows: TGTGCCAGCAGCGTAGAACCTAGCGGGAGAGGAACGGGTACGCAGTATTTT. This gives the protein CASSVEPSGRGTGTQYF. The genes are TRBV9 and TRBJ2-3, with TRBD2 identical over 10 bases. From germline, CDR1 is SGDLS and CDR2 YYNGEE. CDR3 length: 17 residues. V shed 0 bases, J shed 8 bases, and the junction held 12 bases outside the gene matches.

This chain joins TRBV7-3 and TRBJ2-5; D is unresolved. Germline values: CDR1 SGHTA, CDR2 FQGTGA. The CDR3 loop spans 13 amino acids. V was pared by 0 bases and J by 3 bases, with 5 bases between. The CDR3 reads CASSLTLKETQYF. The CDR3 DNA reads as TGTGCCAGCAGCTTAACCCTAAAAGAGACCCAGTACTTC.

CDR3 nucleotides: TGCAGCGTTGAAGGCAGGGTTTCCTACAATGAGCAGTTCTTC. It is translated as CSVEGRVSYNEQFF. The J gene is TRBJ2-1, the V gene TRBV29-1, with D perhaps TRBD1 (5 bases). The ends were cut back, 1 base at V and 1 base at J, with 8 bases in the middle. The CDR3 extends over 14 amino acids. CDR1 and CDR2 (germline): SQVTM, ANQGSEA.

This clone was seen only a few times. The rearrangement joins TRBV6-1 to TRBJ1-1, with D tentatively TRBD1 (6 bases). Trimming left V 4 bases short and J 2 bases short, with 14 bases between. The CDR3 extends over 15 amino acids. Germline V gives CDR1 MNHNS, CDR2 SASEGT. The chain's CDR3 is CASSGARTANTEAFF. CDR3 in DNA: TGTGCCAGCAGTGGCGCGAGGACAGCTAACACTGAAGCTTTCTTT.

This clone came up a few times. The chain uses TRBV14 and TRBJ1-3, with D hard to call. There are 14 residues in the CDR3. CDR1 and CDR2 from the germline V gene are SGHDN and FVKESK. V lost 1 base to trimming and J lost 5 bases, with 9 bases between them. CDR3 region: CASSQVWSRNTIYF. The CDR3 region has the DNA TGTGCCAGCAGCCAAGTTTGGAGCAGAAACACCATATATTTT.

The chain links TRBV5-1 to TRBJ2-5; 7 positions match TRBD1. Germline V gene sequence: CDR1 SGHRS, CDR2 YFSETQ. This CDR3 has 15 amino acids. V was pared by 2 bases and J by 5 bases, with 9 bases of the junction left unmatched. This CDR3 reads CASSFGQGDTETQYF. CDR3 bases: TGCGCCAGCAGCTTCGGGCAGGGGGACACGGAGACCCAGTACTTC.

This clone was recorded a few times. The V gene is TRBV10-3, the J gene TRBJ1-6; 8 bases line up with TRBD1. The V gene's germline CDR1 is ENHRY and CDR2 SYGVKD. The CDR3 totals 14 residues. The ends lost 6 bases at V and 8 bases at J; junction bases unmatched: 6. CDR3 amino acids: CAIRTDRGDSPLHF. The CDR3 DNA reads as TGTGCCATCAGGACCGACAGGGGTGATTCACCCCTCCACTTT.

CDR3 nucleotides: TGCGCCAGCAGCCAAGATGGGACAGTAGTGGATGAAAAACTGTTTTTT. Translated: CASSQDGTVVDEKLFF. The chain recombines TRBV4-1 with TRBJ1-4, with 7 positions matching TRBD1. This CDR3 comprises 16 residues. Unmatched junction bases numbered 7, after V lost 0 bases and J lost 6 bases. Germline V gene lookup returns CDR1 MGHRA and CDR2 YSYEKL.

This chain uses TRBV27 with TRBJ2-7; tentatively, D is TRBD2 (6 bases). V was shortened by 4 bases and J by 7 bases, with 14 bases between the two germline ends. Germline loops: CDR1 MNHEY, CDR2 SMNVEV (reference sequence). The length of the CDR3 is 13 residues. DNA of the CDR3: TGTGCCAGCAGTTCCTGGGACTCGGGGGAGCAGTACTTC. This gives the protein CASSSWDSGEQYF.

This clone was found a few times. V is TRBV28 and J is TRBJ2-3; D is possibly TRBD1 (5 bases). V lost 5 bases and J lost 6, with 12 bases in between. Germline V gene data show CDR1 as MDHEN and CDR2 as SYDVKM. The CDR3 totals 13 residues. CDR3 amino acids: CASSPRETDTQYF. The CDR3 DNA is TGTGCCAGCAGTCCCAGGGAAACGGATACGCAGTATTTT.

The table lists this clone with a few counts. J is TRBJ2-4 and V is TRBV18; 7 positions match TRBD1. The CDR3 covers 15 residues. CDR1 KGHSH and CDR2 LQKENI come from the germline V gene. V gave up 2 bases and J gave up 8 bases; unmatched junction bases: 9. In DNA form, the CDR3 reads TGTGCCAGCTCACCAAGACAGGGTGTTATCGACATTCAGTACTTC. Translating gives CASSPRQGVIDIQYF.

This sequence joins TRBV7-8 and TRBJ1-6; 9 bases match TRBD1. The CDR3 spans 14 residues. V shed 5 bases, J shed 8 bases, and the junction held 4 bases outside the gene matches. Germline lookup yields CDR1 SGHVS and CDR2 FQNEAQ. CDR3 coding DNA: TGTGCCAGCAGCCGCCGGGACAGGGATTCACCCCTCCACTTT. Translating gives CASSRRDRDSPLHF.